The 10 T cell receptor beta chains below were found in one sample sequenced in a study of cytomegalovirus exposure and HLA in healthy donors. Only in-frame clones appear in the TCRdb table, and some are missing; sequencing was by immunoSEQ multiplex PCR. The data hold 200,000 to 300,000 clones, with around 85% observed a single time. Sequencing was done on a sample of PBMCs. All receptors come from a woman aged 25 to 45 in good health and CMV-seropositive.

The CDR3 bases are TGTGCCAGCAGTGGGTTCGGGGTTTATGAAAAACTGTTTTTT. As protein: CASSGFGVYEKLFF. This chain uses TRBV6-1 with TRBJ1-4; D gene unclear. The CDR3 length is 14 residues. Germline assignment: CDR1 MNHNS and CDR2 SASEGT. Between the trimmed V and J ends, which lost 4 bases and 6 bases, there was a span of 12 bases.

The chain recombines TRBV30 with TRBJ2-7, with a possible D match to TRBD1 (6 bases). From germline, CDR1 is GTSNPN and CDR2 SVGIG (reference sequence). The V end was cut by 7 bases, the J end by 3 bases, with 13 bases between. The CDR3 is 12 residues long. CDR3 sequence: CAFSGQHYEQYF. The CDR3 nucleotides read TGTGCCTTCTCGGGACAACACTACGAGCAGTACTTC. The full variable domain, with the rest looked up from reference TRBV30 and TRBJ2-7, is SQTIHQWPATLVQPVGSPLSLECTVEGTSNPNLYWYRQAAGRGLQLLFYSVGIGQISSEVPQNLSASRPQDRQFILSSKKLLLSDSGFYLCAFSGQHYEQYFGPGTRLTVT.

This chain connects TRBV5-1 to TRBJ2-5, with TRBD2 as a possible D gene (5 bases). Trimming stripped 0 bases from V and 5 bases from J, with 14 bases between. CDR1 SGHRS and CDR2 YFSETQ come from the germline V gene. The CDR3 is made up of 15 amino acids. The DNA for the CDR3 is TGCGCCAGCAGCTTGGGGGTCGGGCGCGGGGAGACCCAGTACTTC. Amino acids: CASSLGVGRGETQYF.

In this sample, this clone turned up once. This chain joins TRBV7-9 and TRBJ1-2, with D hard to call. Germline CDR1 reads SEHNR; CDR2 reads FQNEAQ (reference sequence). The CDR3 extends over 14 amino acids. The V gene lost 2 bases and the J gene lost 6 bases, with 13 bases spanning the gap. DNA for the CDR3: TGTGCCAGCAGCTTAAGCGGAGCGAAAAATGGCTACACCTTC. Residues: CASSLSGAKNGYTF.

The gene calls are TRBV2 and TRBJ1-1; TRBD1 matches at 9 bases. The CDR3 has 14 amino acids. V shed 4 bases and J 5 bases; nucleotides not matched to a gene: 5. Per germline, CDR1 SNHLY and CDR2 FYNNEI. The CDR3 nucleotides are TGTGCCAGCAGTGCCGACAGGGGGGAAACTGAAGCTTTCTTT. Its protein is CASSADRGETEAFF.

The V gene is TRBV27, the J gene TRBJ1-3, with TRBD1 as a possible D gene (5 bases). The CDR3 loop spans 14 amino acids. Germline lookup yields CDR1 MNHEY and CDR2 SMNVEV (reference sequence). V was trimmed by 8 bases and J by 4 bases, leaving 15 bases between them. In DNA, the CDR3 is TGTGCCAGCTCCCCAGGGTCTCCCGGAAACACCATATATTTT. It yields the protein CASSPGSPGNTIYF.

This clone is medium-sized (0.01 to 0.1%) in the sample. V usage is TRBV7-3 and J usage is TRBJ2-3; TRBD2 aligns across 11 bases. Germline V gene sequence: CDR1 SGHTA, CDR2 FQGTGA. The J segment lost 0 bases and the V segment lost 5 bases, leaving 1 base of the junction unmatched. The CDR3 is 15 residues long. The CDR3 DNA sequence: TGTGCCAGCAGCCGACTAGCGGGGAGCACAGATACGCAGTATTTT. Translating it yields CASSRLAGSTDTQYF.

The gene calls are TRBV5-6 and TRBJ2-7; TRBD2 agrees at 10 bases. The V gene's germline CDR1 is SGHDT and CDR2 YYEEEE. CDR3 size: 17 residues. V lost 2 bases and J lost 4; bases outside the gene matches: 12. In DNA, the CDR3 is TGTGCCAGCAGCTTATTGGGGGGAGGACTAGCGGCATACGAGCAGTACTTC. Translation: CASSLLGGGLAAYEQYF.

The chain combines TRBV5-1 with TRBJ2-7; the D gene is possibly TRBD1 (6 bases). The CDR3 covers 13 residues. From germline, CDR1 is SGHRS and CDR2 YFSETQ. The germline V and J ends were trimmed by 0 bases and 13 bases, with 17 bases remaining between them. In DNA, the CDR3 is TGCGCCAGCAGCTTGGCCGGGACATCCTCTCCCTACTTC. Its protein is CASSLAGTSSPYF.

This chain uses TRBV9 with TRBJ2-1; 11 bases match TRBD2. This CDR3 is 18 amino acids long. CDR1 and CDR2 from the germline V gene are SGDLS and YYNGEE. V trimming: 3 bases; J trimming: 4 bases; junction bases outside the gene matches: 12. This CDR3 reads CASSATSGILVGYNEQFF. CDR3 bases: TGTGCCAGCAGCGCGACTAGCGGGATATTAGTGGGGTACAATGAGCAGTTCTTC.